The rows below give T cell receptor beta chains drawn from one sample of a study of beta chain features in type 1 diabetes. Some clones are missing from TCRdb's copy, which holds only in-frame ones; the method was immunoSEQ multiplex PCR. The sample holds 140,000 or so clones, around a tenth seen once. What was sequenced was central memory CD4+ T cells from blood. Receptors were obtained from a man aged 18 to 30 in good health. Both conserved end residues are trimmed from each CDR3. The order of the fields is J gene, V gene, CDR3 length, CDR3 protein.

>TRBJ1-1|TRBV4-3|11
ASSQDGNTEAF
>TRBJ2-2|TRBV5-6|13
ASSLQDIFTGELF
>TRBJ1-1|TRBV7-2|12
ASSFQQGFAEAF
>TRBJ1-3|TRBV6-5|14
ASSYLSDYSGNTIY
>TRBJ1-3|TRBV28|12
ASTRGQGRNTIY
>TRBJ1-1|TRBV7-2|11
ASSLVSGVKAF
>TRBJ1-4|TRBV5-1|13
ASSLEAGINEKLF
>TRBJ1-5|TRBV7-2|13
ASSHYWTGNQPQH
>TRBJ1-4|TRBV6-5|13
ASSSAGTQDQKLF
>TRBJ2-5|TRBV6-5|12
ASSYGAGQETQY
>TRBJ2-5|TRBV11-2|15
ASSPGVLAGIGETQY
>TRBJ2-6|TRBV19|14
ASSLQGGSGANVLT
>TRBJ2-1|TRBV19|14
ASSISASGGAREQF
>TRBJ2-5|TRBV14|12
ASSQDVRASTQY
>TRBJ2-2|TRBV7-8|14
ASSQGAGVRVGELF
>TRBJ1-5|TRBV6-6|11
ASTFPGGWPQH
>TRBJ2-7|TRBV4-2|13
ASSAGQGGRNEQY
>TRBJ2-5|TRBV18|13
ASSPNKAGGETQY
>TRBJ2-3|TRBV7-9|13
ASSLGAGGRDTQY
>TRBJ2-2|TRBV11-2|12
ASSGDRHTGELF
>TRBJ2-3|TRBV10-3|12
AITPGQGTDTQY
>TRBJ1-5|TRBV4-2|14
ASSQDPGAGNQPQH
>TRBJ2-3|TRBV2|12
ASGGQGAGDTQY
>TRBJ2-5|TRBV11-2|11
ASSLGQVETQY
>TRBJ2-5|TRBV7-2|14
ASSSGTGSGEETQY
>TRBJ1-3|TRBV5-1|14
ASSLAGQGPGNTIY
>TRBJ2-3|TRBV7-3|11
ASSLSYSDTQY
>TRBJ2-7|TRBV2|14
ASRSVETSVNYEQY
>TRBJ2-7|TRBV6-5|11
ASSYSSDYEQY
>TRBJ1-5|TRBV19|13
ASSYDSSGNQPQH
>TRBJ2-3|TRBV7-2|14
ASSFVGGARGDTQY
>TRBJ2-3|TRBV21-1|14
ASSRLGGHSTDTQY
>TRBJ2-3|TRBV7-2|14
ASSLGARGGADTQY
>TRBJ2-7|TRBV29-1|10
SVDTGSYEQY
>TRBJ2-7|TRBV18|13
ASSHETGLLYEQY
>TRBJ1-2|TRBV14|11
ASSHRTGDGYT
>TRBJ2-1|TRBV30|14
AWTPPGQGVYNEQF
>TRBJ1-3|TRBV30|13
AWALTTGRGNTIY
>TRBJ1-5|TRBV6-1|12
ASSLTGGPQPQH
>TRBJ1-5|TRBV2|12
ASRAGYSNQPQH
>TRBJ1-6|TRBV6-5|13
ASRATRTGLSPLH
>TRBJ1-2|TRBV7-9|11
ASSLDSNYGYT
>TRBJ2-7|TRBV7-9|12
ASSLVRGHIEQY
>TRBJ2-1|TRBV7-2|14
ASSLSPAGGNNEQF
>TRBJ1-2|TRBV5-1|11
ASWDRANYGYT
>TRBJ2-7|TRBV5-5|13
ASSLGQGSSYEQY
>TRBJ1-1|TRBV30|13
AWSRLGAASAEAF
>TRBJ2-1|TRBV20-1|9
SGLAYNEQF
>TRBJ2-3|TRBV6-6|13
ASSSAGALGDTQY
>TRBJ2-6|TRBV2|15
ASSRQGAVPGANVLT
>TRBJ1-2|TRBV4-2|13
ASSQERHGGYGYT
>TRBJ2-5|TRBV6-1|12
ASNPDRLRETQY
>TRBJ2-3|TRBV30|13
AWSTGDRDTDTQY
>TRBJ1-2|TRBV2|11
ASSRTGYGGYT